This T cell receptor beta chain was identified in a study of blood T cells in healthy people across ages. Study-level results: Not knowing donor CMV status may have confounded expanded clonotype changes.

CDR1 and CDR2 (germline): SEHNR, FQNEAQ (reference sequence). The CDR3 has 14 residues. For the second PCR, which ran for about 6 to 11 cycles, a sample-barcoded 5' primer and a J-beta primer mix were used. MiXCR was run by TCRdb on the 5' RACE reads, yielding one entry per CDR3 protein. The sample lists about 1.5 million distinct CDR3 sequences, 35% to 45% occurring once. This clonotype was seen a handful of times. The antigen is unknown. Germline and junction disagree at one end, which may indicate a read error. The sequence derives from a woman aged 18-29 years in good health. The sample consisted of blood. The gene calls are TRBV7-9 and TRBJ1-2; D is uncertain. This chain's CDR3 is CVSSPPLLGYGYTF. The CDR3 DNA follows: TGTGTCAGCAGTCCTCCCCTTTTGGGCTATGGCTACACCTTC.